The 29 T cell receptor beta chains reported below all come from one sample, sequenced in a study of graft-versus-host responses after intestinal transplantation (dated by TCRdb to the early 2020s). Intraepithelial and lamina propria lymphocytes were isolated from graft specimens using dithiothreitol, EDTA incubations and collagenase D digestion. Library generation was performed with the immunoSEQ multiplex PCR assay. TCRdb holds this immuneACCESS table with in-frame rearrangements only. Some clones are missing; in checked studies, unresolved V genes explain under half, and the rest has no known cause. This sample has under 5,000 clones in its table, and around 70% of those were observed once. Jointly, the top ten make up around 11% of the sample. The material was ileum tissue, obtained 1018 days after intestinal transplantation. Receptors originate from a human patient who received an intestinal transplant, so some T cells may come from the graft donor.

The chain combines TRBV6-1 with TRBJ2-1; 8 bases match TRBD1. The germline V gene has CDR1 MNHNS and CDR2 SASEGT. V lost 10 bases and J lost 7; bases outside the gene matches: 12. CDR3 length: 14 amino acids. The CDR3 loop is CAIRDRTGRNEQFF. Here the CDR3 DNA reads TGTGCCATCAGAGACAGGACAGGGCGAAATGAGCAGTTCTTC.

The chain recombines TRBV27 with TRBJ1-5; a possible D gene is TRBD1 (6 bases). V lost 6 bases and J 6 bases, leaving 15 bases between the germline ends. The germline CDR1 and CDR2 sequences are MNHEY and SMNVEV (reference sequence). There are 14 residues in the CDR3. The CDR3 DNA is TGTGCCAGCAGCAGGGGAGCGGACAGTCAGCCCCAGCATTTT. Its protein product is CASSRGADSQPQHF.

J is TRBJ1-1 and V is TRBV5-1, with TRBD1 identical over 9 bases. Looked up from germline, CDR1 is SGHRS and CDR2 is YFSETQ. The CDR3 is 15 residues long. After removal of 1 base from V and 2 bases from J, the junction contained 3 bases not matched to a gene. The DNA for the CDR3 is TGCGCCAGCAGCTTGAACAGGGGGCATAACACTGAAGCTTTCTTT. Translated: CASSLNRGHNTEAFF.

CDR3 sequence: CASRDTYTGELFF. Here the CDR3 DNA reads TGTGCCAGCAGGGACACTTACACCGGGGAGCTGTTTTTT. The chain carries TRBV7-9 and TRBJ2-2, with D perhaps TRBD1 (5 bases). Trimming removed 6 bases from V and 3 bases from J, with 8 bases in between. The CDR3 extends over 13 amino acids. CDR1 is SEHNR, CDR2 FQNEAQ, per germline (reference sequence).

The chain recombines TRBV4-1 with TRBJ2-1; D is tentatively TRBD1 or TRBD2 (6 bases each). Germline-derived CDR1 and CDR2 are MGHRA and YSYEKL. CDR3 length equals 18 residues. V was pared by 4 bases and J by 4 bases, with 23 bases between. The CDR3 reads CASSRSGLGDNLYNEQFF. The DNA for the CDR3 is TGCGCCAGCAGCCGGTCGGGACTTGGGGACAACTTATACAATGAGCAGTTCTTC.

V usage is TRBV19 and J usage is TRBJ2-2; D may match TRBD1 or TRBD2 (5 bases each). Trimming stripped 10 bases from V and 2 bases from J, with 20 bases between. The CDR3 totals 16 residues. Germline lookup yields CDR1 LNHDA and CDR2 SQIVND (reference sequence). CDR3 sequence: CATTPGPSTNTGELFF. CDR3 DNA: TGTGCCACAACTCCGGGACCTTCGACCAACACCGGGGAGCTGTTTTTT. Variable domain in full (rest from reference TRBV19 and TRBJ2-2): DGGITQSPKYLFRKEGQNVTLSCEQNLNHDAMYWYRQDPGQGLRLIYYSQIVNDFQKGDIAEGYSVSREKKESFPLTVTSAQKNPTAFYLCATTPGPSTNTGELFFGEGSRLTVL.

The rearrangement uses TRBV5-1 and TRBJ2-5; D is undetermined. CDR1 and CDR2 from the germline V gene are SGHRS and YFSETQ. CDR3 length: 13 amino acids. The V gene lost 5 bases and the J gene lost 5 bases, with 13 bases spanning the gap. This CDR3 reads CASSPHDGETQYF. DNA for the CDR3: TGCGCCAGCAGTCCACATGACGGGGAGACCCAGTACTTC.

The DNA of the CDR3 is TGTGCCAGCGGAAGCGGGAGGGAATACGAGCAGTACTTC. It is translated as CASGSGREYEQYF. The V and J genes are TRBV27 and TRBJ2-7; TRBD2 aligns across 10 bases. CDR3 length equals 13 residues. V was clipped by 8 bases and J by 4 bases; unmatched bases: 5. The germline gives CDR1 MNHEY, CDR2 SMNVEV (reference sequence).

This clone was found once. The chain links TRBV28 to TRBJ2-3; TRBD1 matches 8 bases. The V gene end was trimmed by 4 bases and the J gene end by 0 bases; junction bases not matched to a gene: 12. The germline V gene has CDR1 MDHEN and CDR2 SYDVKM. This CDR3 is built from 18 residues. CDR3: CASSSGTGTRTSTDTQYF. In DNA, the CDR3 is TGTGCCAGCAGTTCTGGGACAGGTACTCGAACTAGCACAGATACGCAGTATTTT.

The chain carries TRBV7-2 and TRBJ2-3; tentative D call: TRBD2 (5 bases). This CDR3 spans 16 amino acids. V dropped 1 base and J dropped 2 bases, with 13 bases sitting between them. Germline CDR1 is SGHTA and CDR2 is FQGNSA. Here the CDR3 reads CASSLGARRDTDTQYF. For the CDR3, the DNA is TGTGCCAGCAGCTTAGGGGCTAGACGGGACACAGATACGCAGTATTTT. Using reference TRBV7-2 and TRBJ2-3 for the parts outside the CDR3, the full variable domain is GAGVSQSPSNKVTEKGKDVELRCDPISGHTALYWYRQSLGQGLEFLIYFQGNSAPDKSGLPSDRFSAERTGGSVSTLTIQRTQQEDSAVYLCASSLGARRDTDTQYFGPGTRLTVL.

The chain carries TRBV6-6 and TRBJ2-5; D is uncertain. Germline V gene sequence: CDR1 MNHNY, CDR2 SVGAGI (reference sequence). CDR3 length equals 15 residues. Trimming took 6 bases from V and 1 from J, leaving 15 bases between them. CDR3 sequence reads: CASRQAVRVQETQYF. The CDR3 DNA reads TGTGCCAGCAGGCAGGCCGTTCGGGTCCAAGAGACCCAGTACTTC.

The chain uses TRBV10-2 and TRBJ2-7, with D uncertain. Germline CDR1 WSHSY, CDR2 SAAADI. Trimming removed 5 bases at V and 4 bases at J, with 15 bases between. This CDR3 is 14 amino acids long. CDR3 nucleotide sequence: TGCGCCAGCAGTCAATCCTTTCTTTCTTACGAGCAGTACTTC. It codes for CASSQSFLSYEQYF.

Points on this clone: Mismatch with germline at one junction end may stem from a read error. This chain uses TRBV7-8 with TRBJ2-7; D is perhaps TRBD1 (6 bases). Germline V gives CDR1 SGHVS, CDR2 FQNEAQ. CDR3 length: 13 residues. CDR3 coding DNA: TGTGCCAGCGGATTACAGGGTTCCTACGAGCGGTACTTC. Protein product: CASGLQGSYERYF.

The chain employs TRBV19 and TRBJ1-6; D is uncertain. CDR1 and CDR2 from the germline V gene are LNHDA and SQIVND (reference sequence). Trimming cost V 7 bases and J 10 bases, with 11 bases left between them. This CDR3 spans 12 amino acids. In DNA, the CDR3 is TGTGCCAGTAACAAGGAAGGCTCACCCCTCCACTTT. As protein: CASNKEGSPLHF.

The chain links TRBV2 to TRBJ1-5; D not resolved. The CDR3 has 13 amino acids. V lost 9 bases, J lost 0 bases, and 9 bases lay in between. The germline CDR1 and CDR2 sequences are SNHLY and FYNNEI. CDR3 protein: CASLQNSNQPQHF. DNA for the CDR3: TGTGCCAGTTTACAGAATAGCAATCAGCCCCAGCATTTT.

This chain joins TRBV6-1 and TRBJ1-2; D remains unclear. This CDR3 region has 14 residues. With 2 bases removed from V and 4 bases from J, the gap between germline ends came to 11 bases. In germline, CDR1 is MNHNS, CDR2 SASEGT. The CDR3: CASSEKLYGYGYTF. CDR3 nucleotides: TGTGCCAGCAGTGAAAAGTTATACGGCTATGGCTACACCTTC.

This chain joins TRBV9 and TRBJ2-2; D is unresolved. Trimming took off 0 bases at V and 0 bases at J, with 6 bases between the two ends. There are 15 residues in the CDR3. In germline, CDR1 is SGDLS, CDR2 YYNGEE. The CDR3 sequence is CASSVGTPNTGELFF. DNA for the CDR3: TGTGCCAGCAGCGTAGGGACGCCGAACACCGGGGAGCTGTTTTTT. The full variable domain, in which reference TRBV9 and TRBJ2-2 provide the parts outside the CDR3, is DSGVTQTPKHLITATGQRVTLRCSPRSGDLSVYWYQQSLDQGLQFLIQYYNGEERAKGNILERFSAQQFPDLHSELNLSSLELGDSALYFCASSVGTPNTGELFFGEGSRLTVL.

The genes are TRBV11-2 and TRBJ1-6; D perhaps matches TRBD1 (5 bases). Germline CDR1 reads SGHAT; CDR2 reads FQNNGV. The V end lost 5 bases, the J end lost 9 bases, and 14 bases lay between the germline ends. There are 14 residues in the CDR3. CDR3 nucleotides: TGTGCCAGCAGCGCCGCAGGGATAGGTTCACCCCTCCACTTT. Protein sequence: CASSAAGIGSPLHF.

CDR3 residues: CASSLAGTNSNQPQHF. In nucleotides, the CDR3 is TGTGCCAGCAGTTTGGCCGGGACAAATAGCAATCAGCCCCAGCATTTT. The chain links TRBV27 to TRBJ1-5; a weak D match, TRBD1 (6 bases). The V gene's germline CDR1 is MNHEY and CDR2 SMNVEV (reference sequence). This CDR3 contains 16 residues. V lost 3 bases and J lost 0, with 12 bases in between.

The chain carries TRBV11-2 and TRBJ2-4; D not certain. V was pared by 5 bases and J by 6 bases, with 20 bases between. Germline V gives CDR1 SGHAT, CDR2 FQNNGV. CDR3 size: 16 residues. The CDR3 protein is CASSKEGFLSGNIQYF. CDR3 nucleotide sequence: TGTGCCAGCAGCAAAGAAGGTTTCCTCTCCGGAAACATTCAGTACTTC.

Worth noting for this clone: Other DNA variants within this sample encode the same CDR3. The chain couples TRBV27 to TRBJ2-5, with 8 bases identical to TRBD2. This CDR3 comprises 14 residues. Germline CDR1 MNHEY, CDR2 SMNVEV (reference sequence). Unmatched junction bases numbered 5, after V lost 6 bases and J lost 2 bases. The CDR3 protein is CASSLLAGQETQYF. Here the CDR3 DNA reads TGTGCCAGCAGCCTCCTAGCGGGTCAAGAGACCCAGTACTTC.

The chain couples TRBV6-6 to TRBJ1-6; D unresolved. Germline CDR1 is MNHNY and CDR2 is SVGAGI (reference sequence). The CDR3 totals 11 residues. V lost 3 bases and J 10 bases, leaving 4 bases between the germline ends. CDR3 protein: CASSYRSPLHF. The CDR3 DNA reads as TGTGCCAGCAGTTATAGATCACCCCTCCACTTT.

Only one count was recorded for this clone. V usage is TRBV29-1 and J usage is TRBJ2-7; 11 bases align to TRBD1. The length of the CDR3 is 14 residues. Germline CDR1 and CDR2: SQVTM and ANQGSEA. J gave up 1 base and V 6 bases, and 5 bases lay outside the gene matches. The CDR3 DNA reads TGCAGCGTCGTGGGACAGGGGGGTTCCTACGAGCAGTACTTC. Protein sequence: CSVVGQGGSYEQYF.

The genes are TRBV19 and TRBJ2-5, with 11 bases that match TRBD2. Germline V gives CDR1 LNHDA, CDR2 SQIVND (reference sequence). The CDR3 consists of 15 residues. V shed 4 bases, J shed 4 bases, and the junction held 5 bases outside the gene matches. The DNA of the CDR3 is TGTGCCAGTAGTAGAGCTAGCGGGAGGAGAGAGACCCAGTACTTC. It specifies CASSRASGRRETQYF.

The rearrangement uses TRBV7-2 and TRBJ2-1, with D maybe TRBD1 (6 bases). Germline V gives CDR1 SGHTA, CDR2 FQGNSA. V was clipped by 4 bases and J by 7 bases, with 11 bases between them. The CDR3 consists of 13 residues. The CDR3 sequence: CASSSRGLNEQFF. The CDR3 nucleotides are TGTGCCAGCAGCTCGAGGGGGTTAAATGAGCAGTTCTTC.

The chain uses TRBV11-1 and TRBJ2-7; 7 nucleotides match TRBD1. J was trimmed by 3 bases and V by 5 bases; bases with no gene match: 4. Germline V lookup: CDR1 SGHAT, CDR2 FQDESV (reference sequence). The CDR3 sequence is 13 residues long. As DNA, the CDR3 is TGTGCCAGCAGCAGCCGGGACAGCTACGAGCAGTACTTC. It codes for CASSSRDSYEQYF.

The chain combines TRBV7-3 with TRBJ1-3; D call uncertain. Germline assignment: CDR1 SGHTA and CDR2 FQGTGA. The CDR3 is made up of 15 amino acids. The V end was cut by 4 bases, the J end by 0 bases, with 10 bases between. CDR3 sequence (DNA): TGTGCCAGCAGCTCCGACCCAAGCTCTGGAAACACCATATATTTT. Protein: CASSSDPSSGNTIYF.

This clone was seen a handful of times. The chain employs TRBV14 and TRBJ1-4; D gene unclear. The CDR3 is made up of 12 amino acids. Trimming took off 0 bases at V and 10 bases at J, with 6 bases between the two ends. CDR1 is SGHDN and CDR2 is FVKESK in the germline V gene. The CDR3 region is CASSQDRRKLFF. CDR3 nucleotide sequence: TGTGCCAGCAGCCAAGATCGGCGAAAACTGTTTTTT.

This chain connects TRBV5-1 to TRBJ2-5, with 10 positions matching TRBD1. This CDR3 has 15 amino acids. Germline trimming cut 3 bases from V and 7 bases from J; bases unmatched to any gene: 9. The germline gives CDR1 SGHRS, CDR2 YFSETQ. The CDR3 loop reads CASSSVTGGTGTQYF. CDR3 in DNA: TGCGCCAGCAGCTCAGTGACAGGGGGCACAGGGACCCAGTACTTC.